The 2 T cell receptor beta chains presented below share a single source sample, sequenced in a study of cytomegalovirus exposure and HLA in healthy donors. PCR was performed using 60 Vbeta and 13 Jbeta primers. Sequencing was performed with immunoSEQ multiplex PCR; in TCRdb, only in-frame clones are kept and a portion is missing. The table has more than 150,000 clones, about 90% seen once; the top ten hold 0.2% to 0.3%. Source material: PBMCs. The receptors come from a girl in the first two years of life in good health and CMV-seronegative.

The chain combines TRBV18 with TRBJ1-5; no reliable D call. The V gene lost 2 bases and the J gene lost 9 bases, with 8 bases spanning the gap. The CDR3 loop spans 12 amino acids. Germline loops: CDR1 KGHSH, CDR2 LQKENI. The CDR3 here is CASSPSNGPQHF. The CDR3 coding sequence is TGTGCCAGCTCACCATCCAACGGGCCCCAGCATTTT.

The chain joins TRBV9 to TRBJ2-3, with a weak D call TRBD2 (7 bases). The germline V gene encodes CDR1 SGDLS and CDR2 YYNGEE. The germline V and J ends were trimmed by 0 bases and 4 bases, with 9 bases remaining between them. CDR3 length: 14 amino acids. This CDR3 is CASSVVGGPDTQYF. The DNA for the CDR3 is TGTGCCAGCAGCGTAGTCGGGGGGCCAGATACGCAGTATTTT.